This entry lists 20 T cell receptor beta chains sequenced from one sample in a study of blood T cell repertoires in COVID-19. Libraries were prepared by immunoSEQ multiplex PCR; TCRdb keeps only in-frame clonotypes and omits some of them. The profile shows a few hundred thousand clones, 84% of them singletons. Source material: peripheral blood. These receptors were obtained from a person between 65 and 80 years old with COVID-19, enrolled during active disease.

The rearrangement uses TRBV4-3 and TRBJ1-6, with 7 bases identical to TRBD1. This CDR3 spans 14 amino acids. Germline-derived CDR1 and CDR2 are LGHNA and YSLEER. The J segment lost 7 bases and the V segment lost 5 bases, leaving 5 bases of the junction unmatched. CDR3 amino acids: CASSTGVQNSPLHF. As DNA, the CDR3 is TGCGCCAGCAGCACAGGGGTACAAAATTCACCCCTCCACTTT.

This rearrangement joins TRBV2 to TRBJ2-7; 10 positions match TRBD1. In germline, CDR1 is SNHLY, CDR2 FYNNEI. The junction had 7 bases not matched to a gene; V was cut back by 8 bases and J by 0 bases. CDR3 length: 15 residues. In DNA form, the CDR3 reads TGTGCCAGCCGGGACAGGGGCTGGGGCTCCTACGAGCAGTACTTC. Its protein is CASRDRGWGSYEQYF.

The chain joins TRBV27 to TRBJ1-1; 10 positions agree with TRBD1. CDR1 is MNHEY and CDR2 is SMNVEV in the germline V gene (reference sequence). With 4 bases clipped from V and 6 bases from J, the junction kept 8 bases outside the gene matches. This CDR3 has 15 residues. The CDR3 DNA reads as TGTGCCAGCAGTTGGGGGACAGGGGTTCTCGCTGAAGCTTTCTTT. Amino acid sequence: CASSWGTGVLAEAFF.

This chain joins TRBV6-1 and TRBJ1-4, with 8 bases that match TRBD1. Germline V lookup: CDR1 MNHNS, CDR2 SASEGT. This CDR3 is 14 amino acids long. The V and J ends lost 3 bases and 5 bases, in that order; junction bases with no gene match: 2. The CDR3 protein is CASSDRQGNEKLFF. The CDR3 DNA follows: TGTGCCAGCAGTGACAGACAGGGGAATGAAAAACTGTTTTTT.

The chain combines TRBV7-9 with TRBJ1-2; D gene unclear. Trimming took off 6 bases at V and 0 bases at J, with 14 bases between the two ends. The CDR3 covers 15 residues. CDR1 is SEHNR, CDR2 FQNEAQ, per germline (reference sequence). The chain's CDR3 is CASRSHHRSNYGYTF. For the CDR3, the DNA is TGTGCCAGCAGATCCCACCACAGATCTAACTATGGCTACACCTTC.

The chain is built from TRBV2 and TRBJ2-5; D is possibly TRBD1 (5 bases). The V end lost 8 bases, the J end lost 4 bases, and 11 bases lay between the germline ends. The germline CDR1 and CDR2 sequences are SNHLY and FYNNEI. The CDR3 runs to 12 residues. CDR3 residues: CASSRERETQYF. The CDR3 nucleotides are TGTGCCAGCTCCAGGGAAAGAGAGACCCAGTACTTC.

The chain uses TRBV11-2 and TRBJ2-7; 9 bases align to TRBD1. The length of the CDR3 is 17 residues. Unmatched junction bases numbered 12, after V lost 4 bases and J lost 2 bases. Germline values: CDR1 SGHAT, CDR2 FQNNGV. The CDR3 loop is CASSSAQGAAFAYEQYF. CDR3 bases: TGTGCCAGCAGCTCCGCACAGGGGGCCGCGTTTGCCTACGAGCAGTACTTC. Full variable domain (rest looked up from reference TRBV11-2 and TRBJ2-7): EAGVAQSPRYKIIEKRQSVAFWCNPISGHATLYWYQQILGQGPKLLIQFQNNGVVDDSQLPKDRFSAERLKGVDSTLKIQPAKLEDSAVYLCASSSAQGAAFAYEQYFGPGTRLTVT.

The chain couples TRBV6-5 to TRBJ2-7, with 11 positions matching TRBD2. V gave up 6 bases and J gave up 1 base; unmatched junction bases: 2. The germline gives CDR1 MNHEY, CDR2 SVGAGI. This CDR3 has 14 residues. The CDR3 reads CASRLAGVSYEQYF. The CDR3 DNA sequence: TGTGCCAGCAGACTAGCGGGGGTGTCCTACGAGCAGTACTTC.

The chain is built from TRBV27 and TRBJ1-5, with D perhaps TRBD1 (5 bases). The length of the CDR3 is 13 residues. V was clipped by 3 bases and J by 4 bases, with 7 bases between them. CDR1 is MNHEY and CDR2 is SMNVEV in the germline V gene (reference sequence). As DNA, the CDR3 is TGTGCCAGCAGTTTGGGGCTTAATCAGCCCCAGCATTTT. It is translated as CASSLGLNQPQHF.

This clone has a single count. The V and J genes are TRBV24-1 and TRBJ2-3; D is perhaps TRBD2 (5 bases). In germline, CDR1 is KGHDR, CDR2 SFDVKD. V was pared by 1 base and J by 8 bases, with 12 bases between. The CDR3 has 14 residues. CDR3 region: CATSDFGREFTQYF. The CDR3 DNA follows: TGTGCCACCAGTGATTTCGGTCGGGAATTTACGCAGTATTTT.

The J gene is TRBJ2-2, the V gene TRBV18; D possibly corresponds to TRBD2 (5 bases). The CDR3 is 16 residues long. Trimming removed 1 base from V and 1 base from J, with 10 bases in between. Germline V gene data show CDR1 as KGHSH and CDR2 as LQKENI. CDR3 protein: CASSPLGELNTGELFF. CDR3 bases: TGTGCCAGCTCACCACTTGGGGAGTTGAACACCGGGGAGCTGTTTTTT.

V and J are TRBV6-5 and TRBJ2-5; D may be TRBD1 (6 bases). V was shortened by 2 bases and J by 6 bases, with 13 bases between the two germline ends. The CDR3 runs to 14 residues. Germline CDR1 reads MNHEY; CDR2 reads SVGAGI. Written as DNA, the CDR3 is TGTGCCAGCAGTTACGGTCCACAGGGAAAGACCCAGTACTTC. The encoded protein is CASSYGPQGKTQYF.

This clone was seen only once. The chain recombines TRBV4-3 with TRBJ2-7; 7 bases match TRBD2. The germline V gene encodes CDR1 LGHNA and CDR2 YSLEER. V shed 0 bases, J shed 0 bases, and the junction held 5 bases outside the gene matches. This CDR3 is 16 amino acids long. The chain's CDR3 is CASSQDGRGSSYEQYF. CDR3 DNA sequence: TGCGCCAGCAGCCAAGATGGTCGCGGGAGCTCCTACGAGCAGTACTTC.

This clone appeared a few times. The chain combines TRBV5-4 with TRBJ1-5; 10 nucleotides agree with TRBD1. Germline V gives CDR1 SGHNT, CDR2 YYREEE (reference sequence). CDR3 length: 16 amino acids. J lost 7 bases, V lost 4 bases, and 11 bases had no gene match. CDR3 residues: CASSAYGQGGRQPQHF. The CDR3 nucleotides are TGTGCCAGCAGCGCATATGGACAGGGGGGTCGCCAGCCCCAGCATTTT.

The chain recombines TRBV29-1 with TRBJ2-1; tentative D call: TRBD1 (6 bases). The ends were cut back, 4 bases at V and 6 bases at J, with 22 bases in the middle. Germline loops: CDR1 SQVTM, CDR2 ANQGSEA. This CDR3 comprises 16 residues. The CDR3 coding sequence is TGCAGCGTTGCCGAAGGGACATTCGCCTCTACCAATGAGCAGTTCTTC. Translating gives CSVAEGTFASTNEQFF.

The chain uses TRBV9 and TRBJ2-4; TRBD1 matches at 12 bases. Germline V gene sequence: CDR1 SGDLS, CDR2 YYNGEE. With 3 bases clipped from V and 10 bases from J, the junction kept 8 bases outside the gene matches. CDR3 length equals 15 residues. CDR3 nucleotides: TGTGCCAGCAGCGCCAGGGACAGGGGGCGAAATATTCAGTACTTC. Translation: CASSARDRGRNIQYF. Complete variable domain (other parts from reference TRBV9 and TRBJ2-4): DSGVTQTPKHLITATGQRVTLRCSPRSGDLSVYWYQQSLDQGLQFLIQYYNGEERAKGNILERFSAQQFPDLHSELNLSSLELGDSALYFCASSARDRGRNIQYFGAGTRLSVL.

Only one count was recorded for this clone. The chain is built from TRBV5-5 and TRBJ1-3; 7 nucleotides line up with TRBD1. V lost 3 bases and J lost 2; bases outside the gene matches: 14. This CDR3 contains 18 residues. Germline values: CDR1 SGHKS, CDR2 YYEKEE (reference sequence). DNA for the CDR3: TGTGCCAGCAGCTGGTTTGCGGGAATTACAGGGGCTGGAAACACCATATATTTT. Translated, it gives CASSWFAGITGAGNTIYF.

This clone was seen a few times. This sequence joins TRBV9 and TRBJ2-3; 10 bases are shared with TRBD2. Germline trimming cut 3 bases from V and 5 bases from J; bases unmatched to any gene: 6. The CDR3 sequence is 15 residues long. The germline gives CDR1 SGDLS, CDR2 YYNGEE. The CDR3 coding sequence is TGTGCCAGCAGCGGCCGTAGGACTAGCGGAGATACGCAGTATTTT. Protein sequence: CASSGRRTSGDTQYF.

The CDR3 DNA reads as TGTGCCAGCAGCGGTTTGATTAGCGGGGGGCAAGAGACCCAGTACTTC. This encodes CASSGLISGGQETQYF. V usage is TRBV9 and J usage is TRBJ2-5; 10 bases are shared with TRBD2. After removal of 3 bases from V and 2 bases from J, the junction contained 7 bases not matched to a gene. Germline CDR1 SGDLS, CDR2 YYNGEE. This CDR3 contains 16 residues.

V usage is TRBV7-9 and J usage is TRBJ2-2; D may be TRBD2 (6 bases). This CDR3 spans 16 amino acids. Germline loops: CDR1 SEHNR, CDR2 FQNEAQ (reference sequence). The V gene lost 6 bases and the J gene lost 1 base, with 15 bases spanning the gap. CDR3: CASRSPREVNTGELFF. The CDR3, as DNA: TGTGCCAGCAGATCCCCCAGGGAGGTGAACACCGGGGAGCTGTTTTTT.